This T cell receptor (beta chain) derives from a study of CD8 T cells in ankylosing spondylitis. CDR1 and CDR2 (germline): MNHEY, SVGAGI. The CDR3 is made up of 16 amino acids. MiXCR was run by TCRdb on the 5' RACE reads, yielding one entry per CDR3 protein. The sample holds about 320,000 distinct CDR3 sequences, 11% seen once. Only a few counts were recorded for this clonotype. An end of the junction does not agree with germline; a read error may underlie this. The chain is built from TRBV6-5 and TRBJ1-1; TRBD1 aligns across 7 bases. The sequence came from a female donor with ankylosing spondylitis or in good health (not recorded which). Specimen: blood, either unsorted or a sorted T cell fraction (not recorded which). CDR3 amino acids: CASSYSGWKGALGWYF. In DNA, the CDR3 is TGTGCCAGCAGTTACTCCGGTTGGAAGGGGGCCTTGGGGTGGTACTTT.